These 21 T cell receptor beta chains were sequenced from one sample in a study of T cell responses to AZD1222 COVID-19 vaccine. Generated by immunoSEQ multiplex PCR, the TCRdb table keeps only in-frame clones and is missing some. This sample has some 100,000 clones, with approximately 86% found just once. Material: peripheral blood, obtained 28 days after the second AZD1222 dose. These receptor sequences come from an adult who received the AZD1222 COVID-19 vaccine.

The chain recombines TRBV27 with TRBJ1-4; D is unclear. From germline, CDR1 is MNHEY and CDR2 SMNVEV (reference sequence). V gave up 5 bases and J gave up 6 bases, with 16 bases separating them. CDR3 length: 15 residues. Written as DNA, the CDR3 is TGTGCCAGCAGTCCCCAAGAGGGAAGGCATGAAAAACTGTTTTTT. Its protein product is CASSPQEGRHEKLFF.

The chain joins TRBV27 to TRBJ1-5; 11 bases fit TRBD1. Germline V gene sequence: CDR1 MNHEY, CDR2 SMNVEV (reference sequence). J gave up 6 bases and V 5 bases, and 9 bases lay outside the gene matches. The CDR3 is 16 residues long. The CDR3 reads CASSPGQGDLGQPQHF. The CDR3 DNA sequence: TGTGCCAGCAGTCCGGGACAGGGGGATTTGGGTCAGCCCCAGCATTTT.

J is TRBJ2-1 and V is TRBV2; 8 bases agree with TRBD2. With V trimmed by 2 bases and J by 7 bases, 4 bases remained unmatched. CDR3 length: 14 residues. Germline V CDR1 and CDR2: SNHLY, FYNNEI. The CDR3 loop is CASSEQRGYNEQFF. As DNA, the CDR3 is TGTGCCAGCAGTGAACAGCGGGGGTATAATGAGCAGTTCTTC.

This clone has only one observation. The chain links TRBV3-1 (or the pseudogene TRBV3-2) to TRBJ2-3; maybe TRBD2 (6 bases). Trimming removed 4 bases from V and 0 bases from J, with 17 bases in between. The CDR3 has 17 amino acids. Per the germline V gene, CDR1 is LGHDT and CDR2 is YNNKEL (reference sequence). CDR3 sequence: CASSPSGAGISTDTQYF. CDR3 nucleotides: TGTGCCAGCAGCCCCTCCGGGGCGGGGATTAGCACAGATACGCAGTATTTT.

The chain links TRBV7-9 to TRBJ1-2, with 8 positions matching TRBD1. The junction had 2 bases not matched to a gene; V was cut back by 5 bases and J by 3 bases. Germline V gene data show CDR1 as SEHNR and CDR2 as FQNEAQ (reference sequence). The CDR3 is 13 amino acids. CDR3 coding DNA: TGTGCCAGCAGCCCGACAGGGGACTATGGCTACACCTTC. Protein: CASSPTGDYGYTF. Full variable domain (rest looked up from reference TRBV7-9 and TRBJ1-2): DTGVSQNPRHKITKRGQNVTFRCDPISEHNRLYWYRQTLGQGPEFLTYFQNEAQLEKSRLLSDRFSAERPKGSFSTLEIQRTEQGDSAMYLCASSPTGDYGYTFGSGTRLTVV.

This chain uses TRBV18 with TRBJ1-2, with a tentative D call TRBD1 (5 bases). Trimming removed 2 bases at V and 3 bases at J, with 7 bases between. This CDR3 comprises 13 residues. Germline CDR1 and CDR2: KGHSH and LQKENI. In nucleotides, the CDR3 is TGTGCCAGCTCACCAGGCAGGGACTATGGCTACACCTTC. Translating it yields CASSPGRDYGYTF.

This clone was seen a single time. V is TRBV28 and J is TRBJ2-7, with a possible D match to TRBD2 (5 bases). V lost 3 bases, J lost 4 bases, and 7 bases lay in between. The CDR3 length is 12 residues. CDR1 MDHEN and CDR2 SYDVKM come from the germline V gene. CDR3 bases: TGTGCCAGCAGTTTCCGGGGTTACGAGCAGTACTTC. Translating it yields CASSFRGYEQYF.

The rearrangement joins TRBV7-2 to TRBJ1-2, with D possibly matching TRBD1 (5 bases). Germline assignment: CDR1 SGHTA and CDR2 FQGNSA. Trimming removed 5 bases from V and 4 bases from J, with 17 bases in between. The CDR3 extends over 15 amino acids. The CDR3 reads CASSTYLGTAYGYTF. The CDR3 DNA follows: TGTGCCAGCAGCACATACCTAGGGACGGCCTATGGCTACACCTTC. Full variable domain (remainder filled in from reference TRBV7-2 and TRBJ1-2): GAGVSQSPSNKVTEKGKDVELRCDPISGHTALYWYRQSLGQGLEFLIYFQGNSAPDKSGLPSDRFSAERTGGSVSTLTIQRTQQEDSAVYLCASSTYLGTAYGYTFGSGTRLTVV.

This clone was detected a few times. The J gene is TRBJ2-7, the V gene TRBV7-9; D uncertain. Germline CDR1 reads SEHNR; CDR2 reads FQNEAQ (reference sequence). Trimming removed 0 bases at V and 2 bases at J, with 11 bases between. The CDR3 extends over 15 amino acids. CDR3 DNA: TGTGCCAGCAGCTTAGCCGCGACAACAGCCTACGAGCAGTACTTC. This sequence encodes CASSLAATTAYEQYF.

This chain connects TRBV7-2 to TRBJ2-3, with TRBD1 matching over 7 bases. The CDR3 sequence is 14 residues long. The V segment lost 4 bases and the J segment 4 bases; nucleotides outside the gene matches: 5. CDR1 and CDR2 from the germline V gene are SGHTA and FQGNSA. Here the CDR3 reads CASSSTGIADTQYF. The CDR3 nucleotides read TGTGCCAGCAGCTCGACAGGGATCGCAGATACGCAGTATTTT.

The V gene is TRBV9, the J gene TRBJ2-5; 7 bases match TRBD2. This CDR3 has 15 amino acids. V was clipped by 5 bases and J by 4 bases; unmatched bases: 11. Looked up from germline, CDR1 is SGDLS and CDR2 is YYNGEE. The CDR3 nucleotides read TGTGCCAGCAGTATCTCGCCGGGGGGTGCAGAGACCCAGTACTTC. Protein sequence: CASSISPGGAETQYF. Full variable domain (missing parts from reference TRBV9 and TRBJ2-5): DSGVTQTPKHLITATGQRVTLRCSPRSGDLSVYWYQQSLDQGLQFLIQYYNGEERAKGNILERFSAQQFPDLHSELNLSSLELGDSALYFCASSISPGGAETQYFGPGTRLLVL.

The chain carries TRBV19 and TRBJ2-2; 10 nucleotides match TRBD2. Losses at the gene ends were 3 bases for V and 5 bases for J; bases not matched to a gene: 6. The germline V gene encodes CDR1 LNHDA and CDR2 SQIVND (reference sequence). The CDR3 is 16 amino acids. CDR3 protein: CASSMLAGVSTGELFF. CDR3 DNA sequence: TGTGCCAGTAGTATGCTAGCGGGAGTTTCAACCGGGGAGCTGTTTTTT.

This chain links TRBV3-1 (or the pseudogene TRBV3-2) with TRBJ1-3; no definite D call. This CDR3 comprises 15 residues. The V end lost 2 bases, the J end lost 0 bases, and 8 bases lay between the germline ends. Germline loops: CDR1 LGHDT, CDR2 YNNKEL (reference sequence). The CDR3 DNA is TGTGCCAGCAGCCAAAGCGCAGACTCTGGAAACACCATATATTTT. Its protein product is CASSQSADSGNTIYF.

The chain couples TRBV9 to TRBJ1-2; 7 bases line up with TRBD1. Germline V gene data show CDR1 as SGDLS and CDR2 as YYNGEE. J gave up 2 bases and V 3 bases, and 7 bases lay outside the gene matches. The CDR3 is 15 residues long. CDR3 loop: CASSARPGQNYGYTF. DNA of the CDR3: TGTGCCAGCAGCGCGCGACCGGGACAGAACTATGGCTACACCTTC. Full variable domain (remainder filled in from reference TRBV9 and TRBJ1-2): DSGVTQTPKHLITATGQRVTLRCSPRSGDLSVYWYQQSLDQGLQFLIQYYNGEERAKGNILERFSAQQFPDLHSELNLSSLELGDSALYFCASSARPGQNYGYTFGSGTRLTVV.

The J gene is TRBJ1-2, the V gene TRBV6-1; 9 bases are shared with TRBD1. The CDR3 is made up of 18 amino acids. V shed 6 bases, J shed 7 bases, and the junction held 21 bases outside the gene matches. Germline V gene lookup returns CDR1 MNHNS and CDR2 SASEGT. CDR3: CASSEIRGQGTRPGGYTF. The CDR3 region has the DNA TGTGCCAGCAGCGAAATTAGGGGACAGGGAACCCGTCCGGGTGGCTACACCTTC.

CDR3 residues: CASSPHEGGQYF. The CDR3 DNA reads as TGTGCCAGCAGCCCGCACGAGGGCGGGCAGTACTTC. J is TRBJ2-7 and V is TRBV14; TRBD2 is a possible D gene (5 bases). V lost 4 bases, J lost 9 bases, and 13 bases lay in between. CDR1 SGHDN and CDR2 FVKESK come from the germline V gene. The CDR3 has 12 residues.

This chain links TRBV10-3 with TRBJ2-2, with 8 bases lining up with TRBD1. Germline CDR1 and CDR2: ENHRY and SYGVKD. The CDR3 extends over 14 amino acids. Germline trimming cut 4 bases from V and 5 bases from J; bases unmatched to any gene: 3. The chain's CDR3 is CAISGRTGTGELFF. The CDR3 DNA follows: TGTGCCATCAGTGGACGGACAGGGACCGGGGAGCTGTTTTTT.

This CDR3 reads CASSPQGTGTYEQYF. The CDR3 DNA reads TGTGCCAGCTCACCACAGGGGACTGGAACCTACGAGCAGTACTTC. The V and J genes are TRBV18 and TRBJ2-7; D is possibly TRBD2 (6 bases). Trimming stripped 1 base from V and 2 bases from J, with 12 bases between. Germline values: CDR1 KGHSH, CDR2 LQKENI. The CDR3 covers 15 residues. Based on the CDR3 plus reference TRBV18 and TRBJ2-7, the full variable domain is NAGVMQNPRHLVRRRGQEARLRCSPMKGHSHVYWYRQLPEEGLKFMVYLQKENIIDESGMPKERFSAEFPKEGPSILRIQQVVRGDSAAYFCASSPQGTGTYEQYFGPGTRLTVT.

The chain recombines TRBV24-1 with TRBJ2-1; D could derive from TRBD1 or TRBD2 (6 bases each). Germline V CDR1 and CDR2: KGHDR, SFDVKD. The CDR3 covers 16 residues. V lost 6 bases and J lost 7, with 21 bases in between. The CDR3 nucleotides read TGTGCCACCAGTCCCATGGCGGAGGGTAGGGGGAATGAGCAGTTCTTC. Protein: CATSPMAEGRGNEQFF.

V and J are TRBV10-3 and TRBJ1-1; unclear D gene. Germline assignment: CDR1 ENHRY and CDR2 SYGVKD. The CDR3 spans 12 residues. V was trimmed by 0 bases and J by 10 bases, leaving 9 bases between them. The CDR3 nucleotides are TGTGCCATCAGTGAGTCTCTTGTTCTAGCTTTCTTT. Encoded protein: CAISESLVLAFF.

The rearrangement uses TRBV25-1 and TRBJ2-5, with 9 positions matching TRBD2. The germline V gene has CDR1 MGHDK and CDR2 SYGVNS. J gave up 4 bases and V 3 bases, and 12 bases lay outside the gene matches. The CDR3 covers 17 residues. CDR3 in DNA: TGTGCCAGCAGTGACTCGGTGCGGGAGGGAGGGTCAGAGACCCAGTACTTC. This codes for CASSDSVREGGSETQYF. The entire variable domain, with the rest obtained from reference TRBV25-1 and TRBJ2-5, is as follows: EADIYQTPRYLVIGTGKKITLECSQTMGHDKMYWYQQDPGMELHLIHYSYGVNSTEKGDLSSESTVSRIRTEHFPLTLESARPSHTSQYLCASSDSVREGGSETQYFGPGTRLLVL.